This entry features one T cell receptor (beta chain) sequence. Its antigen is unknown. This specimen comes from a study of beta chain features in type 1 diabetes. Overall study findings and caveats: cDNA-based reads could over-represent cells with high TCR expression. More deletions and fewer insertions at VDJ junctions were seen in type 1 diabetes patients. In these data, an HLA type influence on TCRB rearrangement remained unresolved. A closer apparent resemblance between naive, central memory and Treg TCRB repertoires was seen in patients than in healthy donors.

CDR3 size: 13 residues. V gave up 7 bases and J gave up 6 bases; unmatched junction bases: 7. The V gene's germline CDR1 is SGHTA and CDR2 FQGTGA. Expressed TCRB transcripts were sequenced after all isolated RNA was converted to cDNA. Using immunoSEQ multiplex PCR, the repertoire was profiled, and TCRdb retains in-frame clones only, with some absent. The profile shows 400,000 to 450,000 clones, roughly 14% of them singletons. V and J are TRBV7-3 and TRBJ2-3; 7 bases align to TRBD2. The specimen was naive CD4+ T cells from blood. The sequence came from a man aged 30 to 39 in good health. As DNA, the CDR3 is TGTGCCAGCACTAGGAGGGAGGGCGATACGCAGTATTTT. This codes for CASTRREGDTQYF.